What follows is one TCR beta chain and its context. Its target is not known. Unique molecular identifiers featured in each of the TCR beta cDNA libraries. Each batch of 1 to 10 million T cells produced some 450,000 cDNA molecules. One entry per CDR3 protein results from TCRdb running MiXCR on the PCR reads. The data show roughly 600,000 distinct CDR3 sequences, with 44% seen just once and roughly 1.8% held by the top ten. The ends were cut back, 0 bases at V and 1 base at J, with 9 bases in the middle. CDR3 length: 15 amino acids. The sample belongs to a study of post-analysis software for immune sequencing data. For the study at large: Relapsing-remitting, secondary progressive and progressive-relapsing forms made up the multiple sclerosis disease courses. General study results and limits: When patients were compared with controls, about five TRBV segments were more frequent, TRBV5-6, TRBV5-1 and TRBV20-1 among them.

The sequenced sample was blood. The clonotype comes from a girl aged 10 to 17 with multiple sclerosis. The chain carries TRBV12-3 or TRBV12-4 and TRBJ1-2, with D possibly being TRBD1 (5 bases). The CDR3 DNA sequence: TGTGCCAGCAGTTTAGCCCAGGGCCTTAACTATGGCTACACCTTC. This translates into CASSLAQGLNYGYTF.